This T cell receptor (beta chain) is from a study of metastatic and nonmetastatic thyroid tumors. In the study overall: Comparison of repertoires was carried out across blood and tumor or nodule tissue from malignant and benign thyroid patients.

Each patient went into thyroid surgery without having received any treatment. TCRdb re-clonotyped the PCR reads via MiXCR. This sample yields under 45,000 clones, of which approximately 17% are seen a single time; roughly 13% belongs to the top ten. The table lists this clone with many counts. Germline V gene sequence: CDR1 SGDLS, CDR2 YYNGEE. The CDR3 is 15 amino acids. Trimming removed 4 bases from V and 5 bases from J; junction bases left unmatched: 8. The V and J genes are TRBV9 and TRBJ2-3; TRBD1 aligns across 9 bases. The sample comprised tumor tissue. This TCR was recovered from a female donor with papillary thyroid cancer or a benign thyroid nodule (not recorded which). Some clones in this sample may be carry-over from other donors' samples. The CDR3 nucleotides read TGTGCCAGCAGCCCCCGGACAGGGGCTATAGATACGCAGTATTTT. Protein: CASSPRTGAIDTQYF.